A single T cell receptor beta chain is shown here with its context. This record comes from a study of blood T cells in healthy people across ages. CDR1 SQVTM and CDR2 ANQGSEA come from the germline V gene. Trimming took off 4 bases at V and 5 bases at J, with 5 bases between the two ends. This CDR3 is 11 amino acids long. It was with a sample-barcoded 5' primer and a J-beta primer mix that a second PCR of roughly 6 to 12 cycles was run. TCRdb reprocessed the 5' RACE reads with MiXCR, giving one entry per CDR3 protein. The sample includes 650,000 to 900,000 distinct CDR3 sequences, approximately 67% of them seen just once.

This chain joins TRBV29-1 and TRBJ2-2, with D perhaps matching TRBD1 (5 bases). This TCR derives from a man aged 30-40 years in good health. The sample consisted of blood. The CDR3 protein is CSVGTTGELFF. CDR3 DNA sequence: TGCAGCGTTGGGACAACCGGGGAGCTGTTTTTT.